This section outlines one TCR beta chain sequence together with its context. This specimen comes from a study of OX40 agonist ivuxolimab in advanced cancers. Using immunoSEQ multiplex PCR, the repertoire was profiled, and TCRdb retains in-frame clones only, with some absent. The sample contains fewer than 85,000 clones, 75% to 95% of which appear only once. V shed 5 bases and J shed 1 base, with 11 bases lying between them. The CDR3 length is 14 residues. From germline, CDR1 is SGHNT and CDR2 YENEEA. The receptor was isolated from an adult with an advanced solid tumor such as melanoma, head and neck, liver or kidney cancer. V gene TRBV11-3 combines with J gene TRBJ1-1; no definite D call. Material: CD4+ or CD8+ T cells sorted from blood, obtained in a trial of the OX40 agonist ivuxolimab. The CDR3 DNA sequence: TGTGCCAGCAGCCTCGGGAGGGCGAACACTGAAGCTTTCTTT. Amino acids: CASSLGRANTEAFF.